This TCR beta chain came from a study of CD8 T cells in ankylosing spondylitis. Quantitative molecular-barcoded 5'-RACE generated the TCR beta libraries. TCRdb re-called the 5' RACE reads with MiXCR, one entry per CDR3 protein. In the table there are about 33,000 distinct CDR3 sequences, 14% of which are singletons. This CDR3 spans 14 amino acids. The germline V and J ends were trimmed by 3 bases and 7 bases, with 16 bases remaining between them. This clonotype was counted between two and nine times. The clonotype originates from a male donor with ankylosing spondylitis or in good health (not recorded which). The sequenced sample was blood. The chain uses TRBV12-3 or TRBV12-4 and TRBJ2-7, with D perhaps given as TRBD1 or TRBD2 (6 bases each). CDR3 residues: CASSLSGGGTEQYF. In nucleotides, the CDR3 is TGTGCCAGCAGTTTGTCTGGAGGGGGGACGGAGCAGTACTTC.